This TCR beta chain was sequenced for a study of blood T cell repertoires in COVID-19. Across the study: The study drew acute and convalescent COVID-19 samples from the United States, Italy and Spain. T cells, B-cell-depleted T cells, or PBMCs supplied cDNA or gDNA.

Original processing notes: Reference gene primer amplification in the assay estimated nucleated cell counts. The protocol was immunoSEQ multiplex PCR, while the TCRdb copy is restricted to in-frame clones and leaves out a portion. The DNA gave D and trimming, while V, J and clone size come from that table. This sample has approximately 240,000 clones, with nearly 90% found just once. This CDR3 has 15 amino acids. CDR1 and CDR2 (germline): SGHTA, FQGTGA. V shed 2 bases and J shed 0 bases, with 11 bases lying between them. The chain is built from TRBV7-3 and TRBJ2-7, with D perhaps matching TRBD1 (5 bases). Sequenced material: peripheral blood. This receptor was identified in a woman under 30 who had recovered from COVID-19. The CDR3, as DNA: TGTGCCAGCAGCTTATATCGAGACAGCTCCTACGAGCAGTACTTC. Amino acids: CASSLYRDSSYEQYF.